The subject of this entry is one T cell receptor (beta chain). Only a few counts were recorded for this clonotype. Its antigen target is currently unknown. Nothing much larger sits one base from this clone, and base qualities are not available. The sample belongs to a study of T-cell reconstitution after alpha-beta-depleted transplantation in children (dated by TCRdb to between 2015 and 2016). Context from the whole study: T-cell immune reconstitution after TCRalphabeta/CD19-depleted allogeneic hematopoietic cell transplantation in children was quantitatively tracked in the study by means of TCR repertoire profiling.

Libraries were constructed by PCR. Data came from an Illumina HiSeq 2500. To normalize quantification of the TCRbeta repertoire, the TCR libraries were built with molecular barcoding that relied on unique molecular identifiers. TCRdb itself trimmed the public reads at Q25 with fastp, ran MiXCR and retained productive beta chains. Each CDR3 protein gets just one entry, which takes the most common genes and DNA from the rows behind it. This sample gives 200,000 to 250,000 distinct CDR3 sequences in total; around 25% of them show up just once. Roughly 2.5% of the sample lies in the top ten. Paper-wide results and their limitations: The apparently early recovery of alphabetaT-cell counts about two months after transplant reportedly depended on only several hundred rapidly expanded clones that came from non-depleted graft cells. The high TCRbeta diversity at day 60 in some patients was ascribed to recipient T cells and intrathymic progenitors that had survived conditioning. The frequencies of hyperexpanded clones fell over the following months, and after one year, T-cell counts and TCRbeta diversity were mostly attributed to newly produced T cells.

The meaning of the sample's treatment or condition label: allogeneic hematopoietic cell transplantation with graft depleted of TCRalphabeta T cells and CD19 B cells. The children who served as transplant recipients had been given grafts of TCRalphabeta/CD19-depleted allogeneic hematopoietic cells. The clonotype was recovered from a girl aged 2-10 years with Fanconi anemia, due to receive a stem cell transplant. The material was PBMCs, obtained before TCRalphabeta/CD19-depleted stem cell transplant.

CDR3 loop: CASSEGSVLTEAFF. The DNA sequence is given as TGTGCCAGCAGTGAAGGGTCTGTTCTGACTGAAGCTTTCTTT. This chain is built from TRBV6-1 and TRBJ1-1; the D gene cannot be named for sure. From the cysteine through the phenylalanine, the CDR3 covers 14 amino acids. The entry retains the CDR3 DNA only, 42 bases that are in frame from base 1. Looking up the germline V gene yields CDR1 MNHNS and CDR2 SASEGT. V is shortened by 1 base, J by 5 bases, and the region joining them spans 11 bases.